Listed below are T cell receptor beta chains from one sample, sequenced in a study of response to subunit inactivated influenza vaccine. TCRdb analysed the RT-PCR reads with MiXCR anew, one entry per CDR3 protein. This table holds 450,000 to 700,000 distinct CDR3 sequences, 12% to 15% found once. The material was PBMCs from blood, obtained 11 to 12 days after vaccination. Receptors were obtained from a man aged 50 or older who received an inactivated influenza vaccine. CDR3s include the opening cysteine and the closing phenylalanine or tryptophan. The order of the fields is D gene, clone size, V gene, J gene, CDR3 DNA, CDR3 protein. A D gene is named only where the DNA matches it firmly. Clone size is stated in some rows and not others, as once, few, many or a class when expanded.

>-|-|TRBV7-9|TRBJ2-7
TGTGCCAGCAGCTCCAGCGGGTACTACGAGCAGTACTTC
CASSSSGYYEQYF
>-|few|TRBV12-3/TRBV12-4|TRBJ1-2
TGTGCCAGCAGCTCCAGAAGCGCTGGCTACACCTTC
CASSSRSAGYTF
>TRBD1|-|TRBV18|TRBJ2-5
TGTGCCAGCTCACCAGAACAGGGGTCGCGGGAGACCCAGTACTTC
CASSPEQGSRETQYF
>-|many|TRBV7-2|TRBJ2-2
TGTGCCAGCAGCTTAGCCAAGAACACCGGGGAGCTGTTTTTT
CASSLAKNTGELFF
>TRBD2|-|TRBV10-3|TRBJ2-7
TGTGCCACGCAGAAAAAGACTAGCGGGAGCTCCTACGAGCAGTACTTC
CATQKKTSGSSYEQYF
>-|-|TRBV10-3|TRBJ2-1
TGTGCCATCAGTGACGGAACCTACAATGAGCAGTTCTTC
CAISDGTYNEQFF
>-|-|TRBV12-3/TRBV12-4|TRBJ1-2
TGTGCCAGCAGTTTCGGACCCCGGCTTTTCTATGGCTACACCTTC
CASSFGPRLFYGYTF
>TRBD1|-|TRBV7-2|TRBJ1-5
TGTGCCAGCAGCCGCACAGGGGATGCTCAGCCCCAGCATTTT
CASSRTGDAQPQHF
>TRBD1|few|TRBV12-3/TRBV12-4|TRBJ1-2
TGTGCCAGCAGTTTAGTCGGACAGGGGTTGGGCTACACCTTC
CASSLVGQGLGYTF
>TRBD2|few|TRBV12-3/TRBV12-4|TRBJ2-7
TGTGCCAGCACCCTAATCCAGGGACTAGATCCCTACGAGCAGTACTTC
CASTLIQGLDPYEQYF
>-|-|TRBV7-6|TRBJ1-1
TGTGCCAGCAGCCGGACGTTCGGCACTGAAGCTTTCTTT
CASSRTFGTEAFF
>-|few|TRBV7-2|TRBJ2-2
TGTGCCAGCAGACCAGCGTCGAACACCGGGGAGCTGTTTTTT
CASRPASNTGELFF
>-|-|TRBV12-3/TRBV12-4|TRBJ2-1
TGTGCCAGCAGTTTAACGTCGGGGGTTTGGAATGAGCAGTTCTTC
CASSLTSGVWNEQFF
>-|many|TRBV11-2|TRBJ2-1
TGTGCCAGCAGCTCCCGGCCAGATAACTACAATGAGCAGTTCTTC
CASSSRPDNYNEQFF
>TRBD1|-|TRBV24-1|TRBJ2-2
TGTGCCACCAGTGATCCAGCAAGGACAGGAGACGGGGAGCTGTTTTTT
CATSDPARTGDGELFF
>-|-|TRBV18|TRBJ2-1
TGTGCCAGCTCACCGAGCGTCAATGAGCAGTTCTTC
CASSPSVNEQFF
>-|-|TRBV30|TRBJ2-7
TGTGCCTGCATACAACTTGAATCCTACGAGCAGTACTTC
CACIQLESYEQYF
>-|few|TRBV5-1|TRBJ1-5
TGCGCCAGCAGCTTGGATTACGGAGAGAATCAGCCCCAGCATTTT
CASSLDYGENQPQHF
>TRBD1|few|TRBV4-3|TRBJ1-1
TGCGCCAGCAGCCAAGATCACAGGGGGGTCTTGAACACTGAAGCTTTCTTT
CASSQDHRGVLNTEAFF
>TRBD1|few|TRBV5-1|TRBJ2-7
TGCGCCAGCAGCCTCCGGGACAGGGACTCCTACGAGCAGTACTTC
CASSLRDRDSYEQYF
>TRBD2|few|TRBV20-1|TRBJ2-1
TGCAGTGCTCCGACTAGCGGGAGTTTCAATGAGCAGTTCTTC
CSAPTSGSFNEQFF
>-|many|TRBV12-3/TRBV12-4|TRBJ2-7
TGTGCCAGCAGTACCTCCTACGAGCAGTACTTC
CASSTSYEQYF
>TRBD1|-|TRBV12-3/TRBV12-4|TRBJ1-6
TGTGCCAGCAGCGGTGGACAGGGAGATTCACCCCTCCACTTT
CASSGGQGDSPLHF
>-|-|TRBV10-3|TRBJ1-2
TGTGCCATCACCCGGGACATCCGGGATGGCTACACCTTC
CAITRDIRDGYTF
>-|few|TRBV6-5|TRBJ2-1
TGTGCCAGCAACGAAGGAACTGAGCAGTTCTTC
CASNEGTEQFF
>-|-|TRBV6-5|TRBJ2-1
TGTGCCAGCAGTTACTCGAGAGGGGAGCCCTACGAGCAGTTCTTC
CASSYSRGEPYEQFF
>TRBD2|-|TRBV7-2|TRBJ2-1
TGTGCCAGCAGCCGCGGGGCGGGAGGAACCTACAATGAGCAGTTCTTC
CASSRGAGGTYNEQFF
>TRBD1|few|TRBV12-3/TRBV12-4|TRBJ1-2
TGTGCCAGCGCTGACAGGGACTATGGCTACACCTTC
CASADRDYGYTF
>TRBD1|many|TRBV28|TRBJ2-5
TGTGCCAGCAGAGAGACAGGGAGAGCTCAAGAGACCCAGTACTTC
CASRETGRAQETQYF
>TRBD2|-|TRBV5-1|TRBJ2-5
TGCGCCAGCAGCTCCGGACTAGCGGGGGGGTGGGAGACCCAGTACTTC
CASSSGLAGGWETQYF
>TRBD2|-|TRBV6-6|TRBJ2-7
TGTGCCAGCACTACGCGGGGGGACCGCGAGCAGTACTTC
CASTTRGDREQYF
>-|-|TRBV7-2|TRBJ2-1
TGTGCCAGCAGCTTAGGGGGGGCAGGGCTCAATGAGCAGTTCTTC
CASSLGGAGLNEQFF